These T cell receptor beta chains were read from a single sample in a study of human T cells and chemical hapten exposure. In TCRdb, the RACE reads were re-called with MiXCR into one record per CDR3 protein. Among around 360,000 distinct CDR3 sequences listed, roughly 6.3% were seen once. The sequenced sample was whole blood, obtained in connection with sensitization to the hapten diphenylcyclopropenone (DPC). The receptor source for this set is a woman aged 18-30 years with alopecia areata. Some clones in this sample may be carry-over from other donors' samples. Both conserved end residues are part of each CDR3. The order of the fields is V gene, CDR3 protein.

>TRBV6-5
CASSPRGQLNTEAFF
>TRBV12-3/TRBV12-4
CASTLPGPRGIQYF
>TRBV7-3
CASSLIEVEVKNIQYF
>TRBV6-1
CAVNRKINEKLFF
>TRBV3-1
CASSPMDRGTEAFF
>TRBV12-3/TRBV12-4
CASGTYGHTF
>TRBV20-1
CSGLGEKGNQPQHF
>TRBV7-9
CASSLTGQRQETQYF
>TRBV5-1
CASSAGGEETQYF
>TRBV5-1
CASSLDGTSGLGTDTQYF
>TRBV20-1
CSASSGASESPLHF
>TRBV3-1
CATYGTTLGGYTF
>TRBV7-2
CASSLGYGQRYEQFF
>TRBV20-1
CSARDPGGRTGELFF